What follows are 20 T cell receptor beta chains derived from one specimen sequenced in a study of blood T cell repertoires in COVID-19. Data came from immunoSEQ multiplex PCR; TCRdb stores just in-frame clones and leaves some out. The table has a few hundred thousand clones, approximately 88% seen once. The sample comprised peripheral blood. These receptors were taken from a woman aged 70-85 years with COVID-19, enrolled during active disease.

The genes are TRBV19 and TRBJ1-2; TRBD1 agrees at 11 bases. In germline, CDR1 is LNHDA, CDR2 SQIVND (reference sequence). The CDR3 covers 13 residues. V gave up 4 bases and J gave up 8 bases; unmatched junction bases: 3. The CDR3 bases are TGTGCCAGTAGTACGGGACAGGGGGGAGGCTACACCTTC. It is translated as CASSTGQGGGYTF.

The CDR3 DNA reads TGCGCCAGCAGCAGGGGGAAGGCTGGAAACACCATATATTTT. The encoded protein is CASSRGKAGNTIYF. The V call is TRBV5-1, the J call TRBJ1-3, with a weak D call TRBD1 (6 bases). V was cut by 4 bases and J by 2 bases, with 10 bases left in between. Germline assignment: CDR1 SGHRS and CDR2 YFSETQ. The CDR3 has 14 residues.

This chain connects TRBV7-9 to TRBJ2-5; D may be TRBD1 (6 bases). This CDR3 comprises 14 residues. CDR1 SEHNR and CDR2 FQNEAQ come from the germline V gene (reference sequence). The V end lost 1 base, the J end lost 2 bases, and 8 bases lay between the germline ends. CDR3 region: CASSLVDSQETQYF. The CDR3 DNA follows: TGTGCCAGCAGCTTAGTGGACAGTCAAGAGACCCAGTACTTC.

The CDR3 reads CASRLAGAGELFF. In nucleotides, the CDR3 is TGTGCCAGCAGGCTAGCGGGAGCCGGGGAGCTGTTTTTT. This chain uses TRBV11-2 with TRBJ2-2; the match to TRBD2 covers 10 bases. Germline lookup yields CDR1 SGHAT and CDR2 FQNNGV. V lost 6 bases and J lost 6; bases outside the gene matches: 1. CDR3 length: 13 residues.

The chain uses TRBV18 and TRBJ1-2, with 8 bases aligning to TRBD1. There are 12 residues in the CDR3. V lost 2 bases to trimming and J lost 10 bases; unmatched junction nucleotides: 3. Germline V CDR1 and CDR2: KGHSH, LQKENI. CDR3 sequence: CASSPGQGDYTF. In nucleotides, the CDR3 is TGTGCCAGCTCACCAGGACAGGGCGACTACACCTTC.

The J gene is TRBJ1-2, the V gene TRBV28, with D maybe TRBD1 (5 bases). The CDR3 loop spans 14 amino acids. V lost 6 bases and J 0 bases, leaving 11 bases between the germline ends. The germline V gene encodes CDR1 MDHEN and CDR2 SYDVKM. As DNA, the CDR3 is TGTGCCAGCAGGCTCTTACAGGCTAACTATGGCTACACCTTC. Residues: CASRLLQANYGYTF.

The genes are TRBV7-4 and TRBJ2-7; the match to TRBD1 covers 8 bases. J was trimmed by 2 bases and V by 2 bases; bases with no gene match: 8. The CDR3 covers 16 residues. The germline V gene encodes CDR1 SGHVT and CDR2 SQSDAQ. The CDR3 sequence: CASSLRSDRVPYEQYF. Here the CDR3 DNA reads TGTGCCAGCAGCTTAAGATCGGACAGGGTCCCCTACGAGCAGTACTTC.

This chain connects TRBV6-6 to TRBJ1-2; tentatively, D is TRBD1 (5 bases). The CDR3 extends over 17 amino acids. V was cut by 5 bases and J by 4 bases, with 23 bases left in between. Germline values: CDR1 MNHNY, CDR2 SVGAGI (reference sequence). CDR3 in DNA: TGTGCCAGCAGTCCCAACCAGGCCAACCAGGGATTCTATGGCTACACCTTC. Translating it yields CASSPNQANQGFYGYTF.

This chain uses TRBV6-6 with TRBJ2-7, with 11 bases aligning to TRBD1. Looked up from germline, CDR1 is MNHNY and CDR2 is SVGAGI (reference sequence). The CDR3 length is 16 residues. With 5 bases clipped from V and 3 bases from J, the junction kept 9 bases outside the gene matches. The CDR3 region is CASSPDPGTGGYEQYF. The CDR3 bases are TGTGCCAGCAGTCCAGACCCCGGGACAGGGGGCTACGAGCAGTACTTC.

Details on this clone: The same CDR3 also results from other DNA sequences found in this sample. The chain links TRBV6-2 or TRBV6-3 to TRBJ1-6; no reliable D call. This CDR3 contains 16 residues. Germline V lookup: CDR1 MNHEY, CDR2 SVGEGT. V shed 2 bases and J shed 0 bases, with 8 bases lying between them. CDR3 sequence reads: CASSYGGSSYNSPLHF. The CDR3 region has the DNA TGTGCCAGCAGTTACGGCGGCAGCTCCTATAATTCACCCCTCCACTTT.

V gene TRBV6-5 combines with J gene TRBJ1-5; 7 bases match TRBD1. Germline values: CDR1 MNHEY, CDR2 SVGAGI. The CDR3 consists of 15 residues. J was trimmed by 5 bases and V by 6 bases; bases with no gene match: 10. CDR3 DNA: TGTGCCAGCAGACCAACGACAGGGAGCCATCAGCCCCAGCATTTT. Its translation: CASRPTTGSHQPQHF.

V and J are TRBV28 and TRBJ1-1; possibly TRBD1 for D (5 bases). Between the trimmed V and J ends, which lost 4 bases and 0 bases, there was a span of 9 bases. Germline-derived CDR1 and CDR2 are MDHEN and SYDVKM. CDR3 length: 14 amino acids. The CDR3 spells CASSWSGMNTEAFF. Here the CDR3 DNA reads TGTGCCAGCAGTTGGTCAGGGATGAACACTGAAGCTTTCTTT.

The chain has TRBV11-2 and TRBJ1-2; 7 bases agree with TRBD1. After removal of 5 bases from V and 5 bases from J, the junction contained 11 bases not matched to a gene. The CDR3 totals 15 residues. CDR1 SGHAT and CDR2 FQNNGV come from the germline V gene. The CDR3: CASSPLDRPWYGYTF. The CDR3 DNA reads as TGTGCCAGCAGCCCGCTGGACAGGCCATGGTATGGCTACACCTTC.

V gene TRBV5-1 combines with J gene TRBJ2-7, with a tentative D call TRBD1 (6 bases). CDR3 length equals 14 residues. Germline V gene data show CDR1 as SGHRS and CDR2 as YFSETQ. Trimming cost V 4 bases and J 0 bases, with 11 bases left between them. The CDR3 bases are TGCGCCAGCAGCCCGCAGGGGAGCTCCTACGAGCAGTACTTC. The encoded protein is CASSPQGSSYEQYF.

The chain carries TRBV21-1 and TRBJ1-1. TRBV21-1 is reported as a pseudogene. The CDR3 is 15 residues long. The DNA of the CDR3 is TGTGCCAGCAGCAACCACAATCGGAGGGACACTGAAGCTTTCTTT. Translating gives CASSNHNRRDTEAFF.

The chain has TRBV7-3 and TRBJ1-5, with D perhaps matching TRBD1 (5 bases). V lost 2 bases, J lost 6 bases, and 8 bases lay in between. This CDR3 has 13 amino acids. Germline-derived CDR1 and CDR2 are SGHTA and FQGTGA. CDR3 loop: CASSLGGGQPQHF. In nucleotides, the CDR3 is TGTGCCAGCAGCTTAGGCGGGGGTCAGCCCCAGCATTTT.

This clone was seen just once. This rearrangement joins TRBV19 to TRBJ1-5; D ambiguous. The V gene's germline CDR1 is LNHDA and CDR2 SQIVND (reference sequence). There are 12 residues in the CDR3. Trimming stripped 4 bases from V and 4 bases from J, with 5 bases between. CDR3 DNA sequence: TGTGCCAGTAGTAAAACAAATCAGCCCCAGCATTTT. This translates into CASSKTNQPQHF.

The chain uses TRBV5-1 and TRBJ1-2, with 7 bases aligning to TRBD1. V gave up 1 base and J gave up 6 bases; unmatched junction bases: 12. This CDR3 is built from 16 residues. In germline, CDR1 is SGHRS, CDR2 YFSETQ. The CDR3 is CASSLSLLTGLDGYTF. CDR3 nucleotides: TGCGCCAGCAGCTTGTCCCTATTGACAGGGCTCGATGGCTACACCTTC.

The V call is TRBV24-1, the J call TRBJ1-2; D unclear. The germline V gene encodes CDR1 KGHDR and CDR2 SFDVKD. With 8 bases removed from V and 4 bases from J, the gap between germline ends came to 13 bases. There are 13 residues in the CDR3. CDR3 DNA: TGTGCCACCACCGATCGCTTCGGCTATGGCTACACCTTC. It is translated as CATTDRFGYGYTF.

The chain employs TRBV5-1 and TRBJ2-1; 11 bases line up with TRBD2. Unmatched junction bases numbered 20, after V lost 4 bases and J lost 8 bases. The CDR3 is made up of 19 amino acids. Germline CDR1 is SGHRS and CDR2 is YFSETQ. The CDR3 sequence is CASSPGTSGGGFVWDEQFF. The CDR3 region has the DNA TGCGCCAGCAGCCCCGGGACTAGCGGAGGGGGTTTCGTTTGGGATGAGCAGTTCTTC.